This T cell receptor beta chain was found in a study of T-cell reconstitution after alpha-beta-depleted transplantation in children. Germline assignment: CDR1 SGHVS and CDR2 FNYEAQ. The CDR3 is made up of 15 amino acids. The V gene end was trimmed by 4 bases and the J gene end by 3 bases; junction bases not matched to a gene: 6. During its preparation, the TCRbeta library received unique molecular identifiers. TCRdb reanalysed the PCR reads using MiXCR and keeps one entry per CDR3 protein. The profile covers hundreds of thousands of distinct CDR3 sequences, with 15% to 20% appearing a single time and around 4.5% taken by the ten largest. This clonotype was seen a handful of times.

The genes are TRBV7-6 and TRBJ2-7; 10 nucleotides align to TRBD2. This material consisted of PBMCs, mostly from graft donor cells, taken 360 days after TCRalphabeta/CD19-depleted stem cell transplant. This sequence was found in a male patient aged 5 to 17 who had a stem cell transplant for acute lymphoblastic leukemia, so the T cells may come from the graft donor. As DNA, the CDR3 is TGTGCCAGCAGCTACGGGACTAGCGAGAGCTACGAGCAGTACTTC. Protein: CASSYGTSESYEQYF.